This T cell receptor (beta chain) came from a study of blood T cell repertoires in COVID-19. Turning to the study itself: Some COVID-19 samples were acute and others convalescent; all came from the United States, Italy and Spain. Sample material is recorded as cDNA or gDNA derived from T cells, B-cell-depleted T cells, or PBMCs.

Enrolment of Seattle patients took place during active infection, and they were followed longitudinally. Germline CDR1 and CDR2: SGHNT and YENEEA. The V gene lost 1 base and the J gene lost 2 bases, with 11 bases spanning the gap. This CDR3 is 15 amino acids long. TCRdb keeps only in-frame clones here, not all; method: immunoSEQ multiplex PCR. The sample has about 530,000 clones; less than 90% are singletons. Source material: peripheral blood. The receptor was derived from a woman in her forties or fifties with COVID-19, enrolled during active disease. V gene TRBV11-3 combines with J gene TRBJ2-5; D not resolved. CDR3 residues: CASSLGPSPQETQYF. CDR3 DNA: TGTGCCAGCAGCTTAGGTCCCTCCCCGCAAGAGACCCAGTACTTC.